This record looks at one T cell receptor (beta chain) sequence and its context. Its matching antigen is unknown. This record belongs to a study of regulatory T cells in long-lasting Graves disease. Study information: Persistent Graves' disease meant over 5 years of antithyroid drugs with positive TSH receptor antibodies.

The study's findings and limits: Persistent disease samples used TRBV28, TRBJ1-2 and TRBJ2-5 preferentially. Only peripheral blood was studied, not thyroid tissue.

iRepertoire HTBI primers and Arm-PCR of CDR3 regions built TCR beta libraries. MiXCR, applied by TCRdb to the multiplex PCR reads, yields one record per CDR3 protein. The sample records 350,000 to 500,000 distinct CDR3 sequences, under 25% being singletons. With 0 bases clipped from V and 9 bases from J, the junction kept 8 bases outside the gene matches. Germline-derived CDR1 and CDR2 are GTSNPN and SVGIG (reference sequence). CDR3 length: 15 residues. Noted time point: persistent/refractory GD, antithyroid drugs over 5 years with positive TRAb. Scientists built the TCR library using RNA that was extracted from PBMCs. Around 8.2 milliliters of peripheral blood were drawn into EDTA tubes.

V is TRBV30 and J is TRBJ1-6; the match to TRBD1 covers 7 bases. The material sequenced was peripheral blood mononuclear cells (PBMCs), taken when the disease was refractory, from a patient treated with antithyroid drugs. The source is a female donor with Graves disease. CDR3 sequence (DNA): TGTGCCTGGAGTGTACTTCAGGGGGAAACTTCACCCCTCCACTTT. Its protein product is CAWSVLQGETSPLHF.